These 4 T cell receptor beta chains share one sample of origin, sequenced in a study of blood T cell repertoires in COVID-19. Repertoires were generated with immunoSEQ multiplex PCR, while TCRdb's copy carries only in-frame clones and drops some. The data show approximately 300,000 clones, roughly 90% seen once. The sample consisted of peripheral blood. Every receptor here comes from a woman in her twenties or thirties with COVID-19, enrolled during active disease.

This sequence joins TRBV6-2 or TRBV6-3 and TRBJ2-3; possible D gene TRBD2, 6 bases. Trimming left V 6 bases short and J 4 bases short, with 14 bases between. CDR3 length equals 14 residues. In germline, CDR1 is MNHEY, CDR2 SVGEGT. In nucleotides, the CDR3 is TGTGCCAGCAGCTCCGGGGGTTTCGCAGATACGCAGTATTTT. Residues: CASSSGGFADTQYF.

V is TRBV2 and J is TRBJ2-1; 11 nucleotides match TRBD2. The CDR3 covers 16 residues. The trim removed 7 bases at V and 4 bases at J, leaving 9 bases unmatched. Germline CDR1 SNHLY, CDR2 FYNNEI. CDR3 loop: CASTLTTSGSYNEQFF. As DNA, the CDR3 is TGTGCCAGCACCCTCACCACTAGCGGGAGTTACAATGAGCAGTTCTTC.

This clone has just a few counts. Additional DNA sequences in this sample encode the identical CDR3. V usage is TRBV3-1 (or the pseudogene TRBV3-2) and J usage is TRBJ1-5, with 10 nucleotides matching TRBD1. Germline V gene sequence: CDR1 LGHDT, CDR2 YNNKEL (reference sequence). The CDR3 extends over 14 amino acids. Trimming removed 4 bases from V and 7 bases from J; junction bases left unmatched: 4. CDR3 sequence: CASSLGQGNQPQHF. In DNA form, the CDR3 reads TGTGCCAGCAGCCTGGGACAGGGGAACCAGCCCCAGCATTTT.

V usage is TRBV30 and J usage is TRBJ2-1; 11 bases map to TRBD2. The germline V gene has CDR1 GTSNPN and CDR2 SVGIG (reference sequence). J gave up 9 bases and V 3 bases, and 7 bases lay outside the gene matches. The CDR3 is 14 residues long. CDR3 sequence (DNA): TGTGCCTGGAGCGTAGCGGGAGGGCCTAGTGAGCAGTTCTTC. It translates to CAWSVAGGPSEQFF.